This TCR beta chain is from a study of response to subunit inactivated influenza vaccine (dated by TCRdb to the late 2010s). A note on the overall study: Deep quantitative profiling of the T cell receptor repertoire was used in the study to follow responses to a trivalent subunit inactivated influenza vaccine. Overall study results and their limits: According to the authors, only a limited number of new T cells may be recruited by each seasonal influenza vaccination.

From a lookup of the germline V gene (reference sequence), CDR1 and CDR2 are LGHDT and YNNKEL. V ends up 6 bases short and J 5 bases short, with an unmatched junction base count of 6. CDR3 length: 13 amino acids, cysteine to phenylalanine. Left in the record is the CDR3 DNA by itself, 39 bases read in frame from the first base. About this clonotype: The antigen this receptor binds is unknown. Base-call qualities are not available, and no considerably larger clone is one nucleotide away.

Library preparation used RT-PCR. The run used an Illumina HiSeq 2500. The public sequencing data were trimmed at Q25 with fastp and processed into clonotypes with MiXCR by TCRdb, which kept only in-frame beta chains. Rows are unified per CDR3 protein, each entry keeping the most common DNA and genes. The sample contains hundreds of thousands of distinct CDR3 sequences, about 18% of them found a single time. The ten largest make up 9.5% to 13% of the sample. This chain joins TRBV3-1 to TRBJ1-1, and 7 junction bases match TRBD1. The sequencing used PBMCs from blood, collected around 5 days after vaccination. The receptor was isolated from a man in his forties or fifties who received an inactivated influenza vaccine. Donor details come from another sample of the same person, matched by shared clones. The DNA sequence is as follows: TGTGCCAGCAGGACGTCCAGGGGGACTGAAGCTTTCTTT. This codes for CASRTSRGTEAFF.